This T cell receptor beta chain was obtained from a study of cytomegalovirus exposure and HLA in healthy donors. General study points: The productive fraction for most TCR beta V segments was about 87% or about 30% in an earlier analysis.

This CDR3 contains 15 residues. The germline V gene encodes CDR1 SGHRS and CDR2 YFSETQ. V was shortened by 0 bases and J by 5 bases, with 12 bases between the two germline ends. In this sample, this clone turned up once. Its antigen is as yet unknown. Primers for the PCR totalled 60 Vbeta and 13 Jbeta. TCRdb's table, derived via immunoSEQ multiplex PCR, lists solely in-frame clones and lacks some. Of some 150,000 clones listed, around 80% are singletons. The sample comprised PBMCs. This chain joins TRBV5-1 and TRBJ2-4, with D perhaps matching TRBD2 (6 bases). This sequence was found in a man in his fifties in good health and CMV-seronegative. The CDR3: CASSLVRGMENIQYF. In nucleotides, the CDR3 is TGCGCCAGCAGCTTGGTCCGGGGGATGGAAAACATTCAGTACTTC.